A selection of T cell receptor beta chains follows, all from one sample in a study of shared clonotypes between healthy human individuals. Method: immunoSEQ multiplex PCR; TCRdb's copy keeps in-frame clones and lacks some. Altogether about 2.1 million clones are present, 85% to 95% being singletons, with the ten largest covering under 2%. Sequenced input: naive CD8+ T cells from PBMCs. These receptor sequences come from a man between 18 and 29 years old in good health. Some clones in this sample may be carry-over from other donors' samples. The CDR3 runs from the conserved cysteine through the conserved F or W. D genes are given only for firm matches. Rows may omit the clone size; those that give it use once, few, many or a size class.

TRBD2	TRBJ2-5	.	TRBV7-9	TGTGCCAGCAGTGCCGGACTAGCGGGAGTTGAGACCCAGTACTTC	CASSAGLAGVETQYF
.	TRBJ1-5	.	TRBV10-3	TGTGCCATCAGCTACGAAAGGGATAGCAATCAGCCCCAGCATTTT	CAISYERDSNQPQHF
.	TRBJ2-2	.	TRBV29-1	TGCAGCGTTGACTCACAGGGGAACACCGGGGAGCTGTTTTTT	CSVDSQGNTGELFF
.	TRBJ2-3	once	TRBV4-1	TGCGCCAGCAGCCAACGACTAGTTGATACGCAGTATTTT	CASSQRLVDTQYF
.	TRBJ2-7	.	TRBV7-9	TGTGCCAGCAGCTTAGTAAGTGCCAACGAGCAGTACTTC	CASSLVSANEQYF
.	TRBJ2-7	once	TRBV11-2	TGTGCCAGCAGCCCCTCGAAAGAGCTGCAGTACTTC	CASSPSKELQYF
.	TRBJ2-7	.	TRBV7-2	TGTGCCAGCAGCTTACGGGGGCGCGCGCAGTACTTC	CASSLRGRAQYF
TRBD2	TRBJ2-5	.	TRBV28	TGTGCCAGCAGTTCCCCCCCGGGAGGCTACCAAGAGACCCAGTACTTC	CASSSPPGGYQETQYF
.	TRBJ2-7	.	TRBV27	TGTGCCAGCCAACTCGGGGGCGGTTCCTACGAGCAGTACTTC	CASQLGGGSYEQYF
TRBD2	TRBJ2-7	.	TRBV7-9	TGTGCCAGCAGCTTAAGACTAGCGGAGAGCTCCTACGAGCAGTACTTC	CASSLRLAESSYEQYF
.	TRBJ2-7	.	TRBV19	TGTGCCAGTAGCGGCCCCTACGAGCAGTACTTC	CASSGPYEQYF
.	TRBJ1-2	.	TRBV5-6	TGTGCCAGCAGCCTCCTTACAGCACCGGCCTCTTCTAACTATGGCTACACCTTC	CASSLLTAPASSNYGYTF
TRBD1	TRBJ2-7	.	TRBV28	TGTGCCAGCAGTTACTACCCGGGACAGGGCCCTCTGGAGCAGTACTTC	CASSYYPGQGPLEQYF
TRBD2	TRBJ2-7	.	TRBV7-9	TGTGCCAGCAGCTACCCCACGGAAGCGGGAGGATCCCCCTACGAGCAGTACTTC	CASSYPTEAGGSPYEQYF
.	TRBJ2-3	once	TRBV7-9	TGTGCCAGCAGCTTAGCCCCGGATACGCAGTATTTT	CASSLAPDTQYF
.	TRBJ2-3	once	TRBV5-1	TGCGCCAGCAGTCCGGATATGGCCCCTAGCACAGATACGCAGTATTTT	CASSPDMAPSTDTQYF
TRBD2	TRBJ2-7	.	TRBV27	TGTGCCAGCAGTACAAAGCGGGAGGGCGTCCACGAGCAGTACTTC	CASSTKREGVHEQYF
TRBD1	TRBJ2-7	.	TRBV9	TGTGCCAGCAGCGGAACAGGGGACGAGCAGTACTTC	CASSGTGDEQYF
.	TRBJ2-6	.	TRBV27	TGTGCCAGCAGTTTATCTCCCGGGACTGGGGCCAACGTCCTGACTTTC	CASSLSPGTGANVLTF
TRBD1	TRBJ1-5	.	TRBV6-5	TGTGCCAGCAGTTTGGGACAGGGGGCTCGCCAGCCCCAGCATTTT	CASSLGQGARQPQHF
TRBD2	TRBJ2-1	.	TRBV13	TGTGCCAGCAGCTTAGGCCTTCCCCGACTAGCGGGAGGGAGGGGTGTCAATGAGCAGTTCTTC	CASSLGLPRLAGGRGVNEQFF
.	TRBJ2-1	.	TRBV2	TGTGCCAGCTTCAGGGACAATGAGCAGTTCTTC	CASFRDNEQFF
.	TRBJ2-7	.	TRBV2	TGTGCCAGCAGTGAAGTGCTACAATCCTACGAGCAGTACTTC	CASSEVLQSYEQYF
.	TRBJ1-3	.	TRBV11-2	TGTGCCAGCAGCGAGGGACGGGTAGTCTCTGGAAACACCATATATTTT	CASSEGRVVSGNTIYF
TRBD2	TRBJ2-7	.	TRBV2	TGTGCCAGCTTCGGCCTCGGACTAGCGGGGACCTACGAGCAGTACTTC	CASFGLGLAGTYEQYF
.	TRBJ1-1	.	TRBV9	TGTGCCAGCAGCGTCCACAGGGACGACACTGAAGCTTTCTTT	CASSVHRDDTEAFF
TRBD1	TRBJ2-1	.	TRBV27	TGTGCCAGCACCGGACAGGAGAGCTCCTACAATGAGCAGTTCTTC	CASTGQESSYNEQFF
.	TRBJ1-2	.	TRBV30	TGTGCCTGGAGTGTACTCGGGCTGGATGGCTACACCTTC	CAWSVLGLDGYTF
TRBD2	TRBJ2-3	.	TRBV7-3	TGTGCCAGCAGCTCCGGGACTAGCAGGGGAGATACGCAGTATTTT	CASSSGTSRGDTQYF
TRBD2	TRBJ2-1	once	TRBV7-8	TGTGCCAGCAGCCGTTCGGGAGGGCCTTCTGAGCAGTTCTTC	CASSRSGGPSEQFF
TRBD1	TRBJ1-2	.	TRBV9	TGTGCCAGCAGCGTAACAGGGGCGTGGATTGCGGGCTACACCTTC	CASSVTGAWIAGYTF
.	TRBJ2-7	.	TRBV7-9	TGTGCCAGCAGCTTATCGGGTTTAGCCTACGAGCAGTACTTC	CASSLSGLAYEQYF
.	TRBJ1-1	once	TRBV13	TGTGCCAGCAGCGCCATGACAGTGAACACTGAAGCTTTCTTT	CASSAMTVNTEAFF
.	TRBJ2-7	.	TRBV18	TGTGCCAGCTCAGAGAAGGACACGAGGCCCTACGAGCAGTACTTC	CASSEKDTRPYEQYF
TRBD1	TRBJ2-7	.	TRBV27	TGTGCCAGCAGCCCCCGACAGGGGTACGAGCAGTACTTC	CASSPRQGYEQYF
TRBD2	TRBJ2-2	.	TRBV6-5	TGTGCCAGCAGTACCGACCCGGGAGGCGGGGAGCTGTTTTTT	CASSTDPGGGELFF
.	TRBJ2-1	.	TRBV7-9	TGTGCCAGCAGCCCGGGGAAGAACAGTGATGGCAATGAGCAGTTCTTC	CASSPGKNSDGNEQFF
.	TRBJ2-7	.	TRBV7-8	TGTGCCAGCAGCGCAGGAGGGGAGCAGTACTTC	CASSAGGEQYF
TRBD1	TRBJ1-2	.	TRBV6-6	TGTGCCAGCAGGGACGGGACAGGTGGCTACACCTTC	CASRDGTGGYTF
.	TRBJ2-7	.	TRBV19	TGTGCCAGTAGTCCCGGGACCGTTGGCTACGAGCAGTACTTC	CASSPGTVGYEQYF
TRBD1	TRBJ2-7	.	TRBV15	TGTGCCACCAGCAGAGGATTCGAGGGGGCCCCCCACGAGCAGTACTTC	CATSRGFEGAPHEQYF
.	TRBJ1-5	.	TRBV7-2	TGTGCCAGCAGCCCTATCGGGGGCAATCAGCCCCAGCATTTT	CASSPIGGNQPQHF
.	TRBJ1-3	.	TRBV7-9	TGTGCCAGCATTTTTATACCAGACACTGGAAACACCATATATTTT	CASIFIPDTGNTIYF
.	TRBJ2-4	.	TRBV5-4	TGTGCCAGCAGCTTGGTGGGCCCGGGAAACATTCAGTACTTC	CASSLVGPGNIQYF